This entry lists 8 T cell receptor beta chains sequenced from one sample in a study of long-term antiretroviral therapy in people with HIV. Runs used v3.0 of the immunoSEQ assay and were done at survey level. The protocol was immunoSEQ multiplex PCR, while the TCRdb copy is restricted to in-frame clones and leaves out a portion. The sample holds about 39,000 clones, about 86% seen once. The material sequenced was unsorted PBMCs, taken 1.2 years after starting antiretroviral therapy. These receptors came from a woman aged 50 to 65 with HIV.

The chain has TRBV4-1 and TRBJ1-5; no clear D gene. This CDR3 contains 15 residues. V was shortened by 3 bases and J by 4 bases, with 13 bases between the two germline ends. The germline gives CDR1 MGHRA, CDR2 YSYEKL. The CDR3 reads CASSHPGPGNQPQHF. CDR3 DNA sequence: TGCGCCAGCAGCCACCCCGGACCTGGGAATCAGCCCCAGCATTTT.

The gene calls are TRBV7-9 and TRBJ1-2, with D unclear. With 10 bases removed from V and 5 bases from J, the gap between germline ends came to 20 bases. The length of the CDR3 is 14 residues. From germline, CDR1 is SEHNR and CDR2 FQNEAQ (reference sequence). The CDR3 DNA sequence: TGTGCCACCCGCTCCACGGGTCGGGGTTATGGCTACACCTTC. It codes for CATRSTGRGYGYTF. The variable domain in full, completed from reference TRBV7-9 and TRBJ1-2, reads DTGVSQNPRHKITKRGQNVTFRCDPISEHNRLYWYRQTLGQGPEFLTYFQNEAQLEKSRLLSDRFSAERPKGSFSTLEIQRTEQGDSAMYLCATRSTGRGYGYTFGSGTRLTVV.

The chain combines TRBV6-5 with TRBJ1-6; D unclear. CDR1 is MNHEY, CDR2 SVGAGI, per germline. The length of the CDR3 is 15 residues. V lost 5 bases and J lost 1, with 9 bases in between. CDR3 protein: CASSNGDSYNSPLHF. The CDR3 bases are TGTGCCAGCAGTAACGGTGATTCCTATAATTCACCCCTCCACTTT.

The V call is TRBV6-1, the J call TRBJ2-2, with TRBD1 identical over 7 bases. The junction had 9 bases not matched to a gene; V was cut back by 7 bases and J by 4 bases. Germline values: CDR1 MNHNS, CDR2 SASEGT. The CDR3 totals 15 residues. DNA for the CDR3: TGTGCCAGCATCTCCGGGACAGTGACCACCGGGGAGCTGTTTTTT. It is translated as CASISGTVTTGELFF.

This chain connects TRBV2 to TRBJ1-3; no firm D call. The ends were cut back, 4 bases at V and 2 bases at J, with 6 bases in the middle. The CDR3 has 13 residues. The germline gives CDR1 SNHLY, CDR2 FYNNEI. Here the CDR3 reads CASSVSAGNTIYF. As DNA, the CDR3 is TGTGCCAGCAGTGTGAGTGCTGGAAACACCATATATTTT. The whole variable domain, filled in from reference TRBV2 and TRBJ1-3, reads EPEVTQTPSHQVTQMGQEVILRCVPISNHLYFYWYRQILGQKVEFLVSFYNNEISEKSEIFDDQFSVERPDGSNFTLKIRSTKLEDSAMYFCASSVSAGNTIYFGEGSWLTVV.

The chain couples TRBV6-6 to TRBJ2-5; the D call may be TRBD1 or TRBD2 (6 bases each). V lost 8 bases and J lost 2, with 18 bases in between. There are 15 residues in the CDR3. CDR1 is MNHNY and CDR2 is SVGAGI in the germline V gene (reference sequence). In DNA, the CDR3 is TGTGCCAGCTCCCCCCAGGGGACTCAACAAGAGACCCAGTACTTC. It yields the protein CASSPQGTQQETQYF.

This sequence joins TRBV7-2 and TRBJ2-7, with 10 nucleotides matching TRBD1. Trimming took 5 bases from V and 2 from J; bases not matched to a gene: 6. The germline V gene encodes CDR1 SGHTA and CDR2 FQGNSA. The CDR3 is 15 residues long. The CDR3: CASSRSGTGAYEQYF. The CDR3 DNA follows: TGTGCCAGCAGCCGATCCGGGACAGGGGCCTACGAGCAGTACTTC.

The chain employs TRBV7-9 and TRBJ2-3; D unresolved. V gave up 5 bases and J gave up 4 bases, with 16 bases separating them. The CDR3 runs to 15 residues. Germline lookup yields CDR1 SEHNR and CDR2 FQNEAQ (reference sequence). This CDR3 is CASSEAASDADTQYF. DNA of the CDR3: TGTGCCAGCAGCGAGGCGGCTAGTGATGCAGATACGCAGTATTTT.